This T cell receptor beta chain was sequenced for a study of blood T cell repertoires in COVID-19. Study details: Samples representing acute and convalescent COVID-19 were sourced from the United States, Italy and Spain. Sources were T cells, B-cell-depleted T cells, or PBMCs; the material itself was cDNA or gDNA.

How the authors handled the data: Counts of nucleated cells, estimated from reference gene primer amplification, were obtained. Sequencing was performed with immunoSEQ multiplex PCR; in TCRdb, only in-frame clones are kept and a portion is missing. V, J and clone size were drawn from that table, and D and trimming were deduced from the DNA. The sample consists of roughly 100,000 clones, about 76% of them appearing once. Per germline, CDR1 MDHEN and CDR2 SYDVKM. With 6 bases removed from V and 1 base from J, the gap between germline ends came to 13 bases. The CDR3 loop spans 14 amino acids. Sequenced material: peripheral blood. This TCR derives from a man older than 75 with acute or convalescent COVID-19. This chain links TRBV28 with TRBJ2-7, with D uncertain. In DNA, the CDR3 is TGTGCCAGCAGAACTATTCATACGTCCTACGAGCAGTACTTC. Amino acid sequence: CASRTIHTSYEQYF.